This TCR beta chain is from a study of blood T cell repertoires in COVID-19. Study summary: Samples taken during acute and convalescent COVID-19 were collected in the United States, Italy and Spain.

Participants' own reports of clinical history determined their cohort assignment. Recovered Cohort 3 donors showed two negative PCRs, clearance, or symptom resolution. Produced via immunoSEQ multiplex PCR; TCRdb's table is partial and in-frame only. The sample holds about 440,000 clones, about nine tenths seen once. Germline V lookup: CDR1 DFQATT, CDR2 SNEGSKA (reference sequence). With V trimmed by 3 bases and J by 5 bases, 6 bases remained unmatched. The CDR3 is made up of 15 amino acids. The sequence came from a young man who had recovered from COVID-19. The sequenced sample consisted of PBMCs or T cells enriched from blood (not recorded which). The chain couples TRBV20-1 to TRBJ2-7, with TRBD2 identical over 14 bases. The chain's CDR3 is CSASPGLAGVNEQYF. In nucleotides, the CDR3 is TGCAGTGCTAGTCCGGGACTAGCGGGAGTCAACGAGCAGTACTTC.